This T cell receptor (beta chain) derives from a study of T cell repertoires in cytomegalovirus infection. Study-level information: CMV infection together with matching HLA type was indicated by public TCR beta signatures.

TCRdb fed the reads into MiXCR, producing one record per CDR3 protein. The sample holds about 310,000 distinct CDR3 sequences, about 17% seen once. Germline CDR1 is MDHEN and CDR2 is SYDVKM. There are 17 residues in the CDR3. Trimming shortened V by 4 bases and J by 9 bases, and 22 bases separated the two germline ends. Points from the study as a whole: Ex vivo responses were dominated by HLA-C-restricted CMV-specific TCR beta clonotypes. Identification of carriers of CMV plus the relevant HLA was achieved through cumulative public TCR beta family frequency.

This clonotype was seen repeatedly, ten times or more. Its matching antigen is unknown. The chain couples TRBV28 to TRBJ1-6; possibly TRBD1 for D (6 bases). The sequence derives from a human donor in good health (CMV status not recorded). Some clones in this sample may be carry-over from other donors' samples. The sequenced material came from PBMCs. The CDR3 spells CASSSFPRGGLSSPLHF. The CDR3 nucleotides are TGTGCCAGCAGTTCATTCCCGCGGGGGGGGCTGAGTTCACCCCTCCACTTT.